This T cell receptor beta chain was retrieved from a study of Ad26.COV2.S vaccination and SARS-CoV-2 variants. Germline CDR1 is MDHEN and CDR2 is SYDVKM. The ends were cut back, 6 bases at V and 4 bases at J, with 21 bases in the middle. The CDR3 has 16 residues. The treatment denotes: around 19 received Ad26.COV2.S at low or high dose, single or two shots; about five received placebo; per-sample allocation not given. Collection of samples fell on day 63 after the first vaccine or placebo injection. The method was immunoSEQ multiplex PCR; TCRdb's version includes in-frame clones alone and lacks a portion of them. This table has around 250,000 clones, about 89% appearing once.

The material sequenced was peripheral blood, taken in a trial of Ad26.COV2.S vaccine versus placebo. The chain is built from TRBV28 and TRBJ1-2, with D maybe TRBD1 (5 bases). This TCR came from a person between 18 and 65 years old who received the Ad26.COV2.S COVID-19 vaccine or a placebo. CDR3 sequence reads: CASSPGTGNRFYGYTF. The CDR3 DNA follows: TGTGCCAGCAGCCCTGGGACTGGGAACCGATTCTATGGCTACACCTTC.